This note documents a single T cell receptor (beta chain) sequence. The data originate from a study of CD8 T cells in Susac syndrome. Sequencing of TCR beta was performed on blood CD8+ T cells and on blood CD4+ T cells. RNA was extracted with the RNeasy kit, and a quantity of roughly 0.45 to 1 ug was reverse transcribed using random hexamers. Via MiXCR, TCRdb re-called the immunoSEQ multiplex PCR reads, giving one row per CDR3 protein. The sample includes about 120,000 distinct CDR3 sequences, around 94% seen only once; the top ten take about 0.3%. CDR1 is MNHEY and CDR2 is SVGEGT in the germline V gene. This CDR3 region has 12 residues. The V gene end was trimmed by 8 bases and the J gene end by 9 bases; junction bases not matched to a gene: 6.

V and J are TRBV6-2 or TRBV6-3 and TRBJ2-1; 8 positions match TRBD2. The sequenced sample was CD8+ T cells from PBMCs. The sequence was collected from a human donor with Susac syndrome. The DNA of the CDR3 is TGTGCCAGCGGCGGACTAGCCCCTGAGCAGTTCTTC. It is translated as CASGGLAPEQFF.